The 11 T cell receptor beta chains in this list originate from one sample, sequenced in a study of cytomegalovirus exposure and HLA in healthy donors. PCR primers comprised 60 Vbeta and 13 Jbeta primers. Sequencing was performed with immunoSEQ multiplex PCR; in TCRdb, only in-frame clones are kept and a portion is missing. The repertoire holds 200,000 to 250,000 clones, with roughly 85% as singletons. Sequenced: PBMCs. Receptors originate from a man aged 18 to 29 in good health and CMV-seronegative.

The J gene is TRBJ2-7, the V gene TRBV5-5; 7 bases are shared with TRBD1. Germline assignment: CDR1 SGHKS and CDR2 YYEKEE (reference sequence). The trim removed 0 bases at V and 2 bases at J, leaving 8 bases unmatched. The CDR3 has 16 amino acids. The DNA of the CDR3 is TGTGCCAGCAGCTTGGGGGTGACAGGGCTTCCCTACGAGCAGTACTTC. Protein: CASSLGVTGLPYEQYF.

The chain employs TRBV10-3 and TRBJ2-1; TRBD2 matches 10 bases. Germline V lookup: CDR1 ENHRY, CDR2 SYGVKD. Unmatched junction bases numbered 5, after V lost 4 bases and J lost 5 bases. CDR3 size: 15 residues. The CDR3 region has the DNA TGTGCCATCAGTGGGTCTAGCGGGGGAAACAATGAGCAGTTCTTC. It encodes CAISGSSGGNNEQFF.

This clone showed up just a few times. The CDR3 nucleotides read TGTGCCAGCAGCTTAAGACGGACTAGCGGGAGAGATTACCAAGAGACCCAGTACTTC. Amino acids: CASSLRRTSGRDYQETQYF. The chain has TRBV7-2 and TRBJ2-5; 13 bases are a match to TRBD2. V lost 2 bases and J lost 0; bases outside the gene matches: 9. The CDR3 contains 19 residues. CDR1 and CDR2 from the germline V gene are SGHTA and FQGNSA.

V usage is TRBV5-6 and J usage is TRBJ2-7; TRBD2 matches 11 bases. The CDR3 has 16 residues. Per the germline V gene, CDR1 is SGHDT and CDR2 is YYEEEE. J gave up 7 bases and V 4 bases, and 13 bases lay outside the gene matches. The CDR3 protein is CASSSTPSGRLREQYF. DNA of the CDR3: TGTGCCAGCAGCAGCACCCCTAGCGGGAGGCTTAGGGAGCAGTACTTC.

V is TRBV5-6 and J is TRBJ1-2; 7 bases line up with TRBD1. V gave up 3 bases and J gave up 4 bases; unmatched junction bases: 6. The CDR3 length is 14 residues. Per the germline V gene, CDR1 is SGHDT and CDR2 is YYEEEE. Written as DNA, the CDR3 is TGTGCCAGCAGCTCTGGGGGACAGACCTATGGCTACACCTTC. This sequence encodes CASSSGGQTYGYTF.

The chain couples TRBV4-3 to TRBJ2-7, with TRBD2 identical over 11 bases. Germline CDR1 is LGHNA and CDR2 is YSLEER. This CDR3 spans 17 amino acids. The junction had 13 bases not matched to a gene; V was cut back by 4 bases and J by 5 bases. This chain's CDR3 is CASSRGLADIPNNEQYF. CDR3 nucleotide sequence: TGCGCCAGCAGCCGGGGACTAGCGGACATACCTAACAACGAGCAGTACTTC.

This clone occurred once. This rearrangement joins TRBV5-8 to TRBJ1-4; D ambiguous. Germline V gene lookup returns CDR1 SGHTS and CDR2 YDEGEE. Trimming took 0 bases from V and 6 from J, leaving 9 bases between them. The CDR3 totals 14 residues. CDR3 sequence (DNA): TGTGCCAGCAGCTTGGGAGGGCCGGATGAAAAACTGTTTTTT. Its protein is CASSLGGPDEKLFF.

CDR3 protein: CASSYPPGTSKAGRDEQFF. The CDR3 bases are TGTGCCAGCAGTTACCCGCCCGGGACCTCGAAAGCAGGGAGGGATGAGCAGTTCTTC. The chain is built from TRBV6-8 and TRBJ2-1, with 7 bases identical to TRBD2. Germline V gene lookup returns CDR1 MNHGY and CDR2 SAAAGT. This CDR3 has 19 residues. V lost 2 bases and J lost 8; bases outside the gene matches: 21.

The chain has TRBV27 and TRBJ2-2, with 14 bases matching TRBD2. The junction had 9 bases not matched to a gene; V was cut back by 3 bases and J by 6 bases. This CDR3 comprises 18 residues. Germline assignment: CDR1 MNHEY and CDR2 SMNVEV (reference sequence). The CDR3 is CASSFLGTSGSAAGELFF. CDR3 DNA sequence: TGTGCCAGCAGTTTCCTCGGGACTAGCGGGAGTGCTGCCGGGGAGCTGTTTTTT.

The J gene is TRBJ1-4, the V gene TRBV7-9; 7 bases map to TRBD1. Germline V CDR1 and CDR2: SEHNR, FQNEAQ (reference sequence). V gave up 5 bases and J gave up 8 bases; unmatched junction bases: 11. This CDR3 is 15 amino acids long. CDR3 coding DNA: TGTGCCAGCAGCCGCGCGCGACAGGGCTTAGAAAAACTGTTTTTT. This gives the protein CASSRARQGLEKLFF.

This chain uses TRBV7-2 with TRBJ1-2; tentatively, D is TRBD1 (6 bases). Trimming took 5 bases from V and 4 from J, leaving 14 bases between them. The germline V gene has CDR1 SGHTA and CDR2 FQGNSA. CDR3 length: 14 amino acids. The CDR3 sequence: CASSPPGQPYGYTF. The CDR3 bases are TGTGCCAGCAGCCCTCCCGGACAGCCCTATGGCTACACCTTC.